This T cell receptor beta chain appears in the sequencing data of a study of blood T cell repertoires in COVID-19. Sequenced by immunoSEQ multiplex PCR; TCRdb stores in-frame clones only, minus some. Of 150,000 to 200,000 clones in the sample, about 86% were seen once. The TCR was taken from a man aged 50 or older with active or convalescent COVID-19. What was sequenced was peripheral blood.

The CDR3 nucleotides are TGTGCCAGCTACGCGGGGACTAGTGAGGACGAGCAGTACTTC. It codes for CASYAGTSEDEQYF. This rearrangement joins TRBV6-5 to TRBJ2-7; 8 bases align to TRBD2. Germline CDR1 and CDR2: MNHEY and SVGAGI. This CDR3 spans 14 amino acids. V was pared by 8 bases and J by 5 bases, with 11 bases of the junction left unmatched.